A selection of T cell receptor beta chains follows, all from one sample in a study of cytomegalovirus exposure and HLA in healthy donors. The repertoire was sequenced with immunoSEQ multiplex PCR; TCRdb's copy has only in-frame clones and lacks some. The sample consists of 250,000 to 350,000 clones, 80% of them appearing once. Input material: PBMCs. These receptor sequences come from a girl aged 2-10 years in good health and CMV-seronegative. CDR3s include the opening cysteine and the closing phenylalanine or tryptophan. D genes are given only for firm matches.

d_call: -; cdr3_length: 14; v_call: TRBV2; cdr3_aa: CASTQSGGDTEAFF
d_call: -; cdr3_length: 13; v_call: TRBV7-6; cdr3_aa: CASSRTANEKLFF
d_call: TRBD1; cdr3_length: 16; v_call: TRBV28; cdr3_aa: CASRLTGGAWNSPLHF
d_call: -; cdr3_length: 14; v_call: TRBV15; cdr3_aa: CAVQIGGSSYEQYF
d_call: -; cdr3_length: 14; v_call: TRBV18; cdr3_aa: CASSPAGVSSPLHF
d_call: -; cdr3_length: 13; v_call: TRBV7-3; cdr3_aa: CASSSGRQETQYF
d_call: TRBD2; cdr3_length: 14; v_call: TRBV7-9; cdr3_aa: CASSPPRGDYEQYF
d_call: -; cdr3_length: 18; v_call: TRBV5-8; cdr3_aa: CASSLYELVGVNTGELFF
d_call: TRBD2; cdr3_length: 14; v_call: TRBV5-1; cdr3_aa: CASSVGGIADTQYF
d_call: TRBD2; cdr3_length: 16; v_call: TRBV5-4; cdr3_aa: CASSLVPSGGASEQFF
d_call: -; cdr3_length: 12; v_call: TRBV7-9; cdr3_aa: CASSLVWGTQYF
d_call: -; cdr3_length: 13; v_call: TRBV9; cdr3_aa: CASSVAWHTEAFF
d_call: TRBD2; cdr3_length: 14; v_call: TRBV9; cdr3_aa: CASSRGLAEETQYF
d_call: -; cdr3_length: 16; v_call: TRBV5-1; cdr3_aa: CASSLDPPSSGNTIYF
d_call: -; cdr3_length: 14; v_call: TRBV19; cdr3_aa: CASSSPKEGKPQHF
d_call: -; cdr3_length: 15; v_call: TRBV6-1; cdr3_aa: CASSEIRFRTDTQYF
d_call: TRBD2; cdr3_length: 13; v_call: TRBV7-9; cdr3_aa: CASGTSGGSGQFF
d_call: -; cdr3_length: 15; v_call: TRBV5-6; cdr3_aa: CASSLSPSESYEQYF
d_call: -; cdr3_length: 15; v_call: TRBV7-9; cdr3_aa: CASSLDAGNHYGYTF
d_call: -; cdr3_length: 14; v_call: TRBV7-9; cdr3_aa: CASSLDGSQETQYF